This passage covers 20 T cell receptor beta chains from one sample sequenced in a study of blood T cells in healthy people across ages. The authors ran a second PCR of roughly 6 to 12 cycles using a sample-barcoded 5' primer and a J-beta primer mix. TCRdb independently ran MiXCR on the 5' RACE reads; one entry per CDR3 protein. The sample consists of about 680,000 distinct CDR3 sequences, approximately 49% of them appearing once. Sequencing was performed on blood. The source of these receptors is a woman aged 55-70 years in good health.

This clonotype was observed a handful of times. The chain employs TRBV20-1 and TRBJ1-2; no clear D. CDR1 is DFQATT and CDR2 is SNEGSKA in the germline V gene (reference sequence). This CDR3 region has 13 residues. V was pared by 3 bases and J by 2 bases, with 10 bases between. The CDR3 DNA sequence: TGCAGTGCTAGGGGTAGGGCCAACTATGGCTACACCTTC. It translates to CSARGRANYGYTF.

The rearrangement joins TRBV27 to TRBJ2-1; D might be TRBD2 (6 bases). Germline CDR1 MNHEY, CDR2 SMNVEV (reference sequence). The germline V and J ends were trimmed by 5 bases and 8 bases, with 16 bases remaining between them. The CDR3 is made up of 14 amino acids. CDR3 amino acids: CASSPTSLFDEQFF. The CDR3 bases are TGTGCCAGCAGTCCAACTAGCCTATTCGATGAGCAGTTCTTC.

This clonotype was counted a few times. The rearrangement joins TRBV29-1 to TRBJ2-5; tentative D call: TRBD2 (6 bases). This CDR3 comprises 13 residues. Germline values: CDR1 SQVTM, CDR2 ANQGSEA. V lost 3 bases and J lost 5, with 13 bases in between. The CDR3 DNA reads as TGCAGCGTTGATACTGGCCGGGGGGAGACCCAGTACTTC. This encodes CSVDTGRGETQYF.

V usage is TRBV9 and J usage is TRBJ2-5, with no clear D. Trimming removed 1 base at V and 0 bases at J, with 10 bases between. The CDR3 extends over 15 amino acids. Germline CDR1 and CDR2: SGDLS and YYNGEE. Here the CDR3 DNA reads TGTGCCAGCAGCGTACAATCCGGGTACCAAGAGACCCAGTACTTC. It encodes CASSVQSGYQETQYF.

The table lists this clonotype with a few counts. CDR3 DNA sequence: TGTGCCAGCAGCTCCGGGACTAGTGAGCGCTATGAGCAGTTCTTC. Protein sequence: CASSSGTSERYEQFF. This chain connects TRBV7-2 to TRBJ2-1; 8 nucleotides match TRBD2. Trimming took 4 bases from V and 8 from J; bases not matched to a gene: 10. Germline V gene sequence: CDR1 SGHTA, CDR2 FQGNSA. CDR3 size: 15 residues.

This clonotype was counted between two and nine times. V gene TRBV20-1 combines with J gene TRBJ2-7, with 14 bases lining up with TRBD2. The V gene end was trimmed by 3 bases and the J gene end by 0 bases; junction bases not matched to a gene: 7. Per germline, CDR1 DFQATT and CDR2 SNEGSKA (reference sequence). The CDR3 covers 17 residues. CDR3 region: CSASHQGTSGSSYEQYF. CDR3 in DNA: TGCAGTGCTAGTCATCAGGGGACTAGCGGGAGCTCCTACGAGCAGTACTTC.

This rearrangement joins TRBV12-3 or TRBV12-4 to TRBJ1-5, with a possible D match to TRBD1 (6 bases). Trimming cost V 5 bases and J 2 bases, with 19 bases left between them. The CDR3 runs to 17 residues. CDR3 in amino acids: CASSPQGGARGNQPQHF. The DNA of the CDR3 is TGTGCCAGCAGTCCCCAAGGGGGGGCGCGGGGCAATCAGCCCCAGCATTTT.

The CDR3 region has the DNA TGTGCCAGCAGCCCCGGACTAGCGGGAACAATCTACGAGCAGTACTTC. Its translation is CASSPGLAGTIYEQYF. The V gene is TRBV7-9, the J gene TRBJ2-5; TRBD2 agrees at 12 bases. The J call is doubtful: the DNA matches TRBJ2-7 better. Germline V gene data show CDR1 as SEHNR and CDR2 as FQNEAQ (reference sequence). The CDR3 consists of 16 residues.

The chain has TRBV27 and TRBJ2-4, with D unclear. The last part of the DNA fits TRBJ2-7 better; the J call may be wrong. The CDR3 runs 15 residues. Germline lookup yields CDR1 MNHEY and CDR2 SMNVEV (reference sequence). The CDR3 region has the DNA TGTGCCAGCAGTAGGCAGCGCGTCGATCACTACGAGCAGTACTTC. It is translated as CASSRQRVDHYEQYF.

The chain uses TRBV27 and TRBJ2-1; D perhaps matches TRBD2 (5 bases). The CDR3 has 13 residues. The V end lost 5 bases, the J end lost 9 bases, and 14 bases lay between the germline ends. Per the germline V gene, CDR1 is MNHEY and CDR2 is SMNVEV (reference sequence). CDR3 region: CASSPLARAEQFF. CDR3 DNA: TGTGCCAGCAGTCCCCTAGCCCGAGCTGAGCAGTTCTTC.

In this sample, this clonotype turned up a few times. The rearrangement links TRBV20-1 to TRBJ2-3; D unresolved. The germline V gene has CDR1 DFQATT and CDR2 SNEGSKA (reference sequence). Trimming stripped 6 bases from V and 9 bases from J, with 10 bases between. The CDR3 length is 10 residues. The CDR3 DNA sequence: TGCAGTGCCCCTGAATTAACGCAGTATTTT. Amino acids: CSAPELTQYF.

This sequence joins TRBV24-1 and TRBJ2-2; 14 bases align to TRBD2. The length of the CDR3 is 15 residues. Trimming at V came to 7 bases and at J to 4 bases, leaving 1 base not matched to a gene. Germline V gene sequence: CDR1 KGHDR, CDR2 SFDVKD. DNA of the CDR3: TGTGCCACCAGCGGACTAGCGGGGGGCACCGGGGAGCTGTTTTTT. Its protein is CATSGLAGGTGELFF.

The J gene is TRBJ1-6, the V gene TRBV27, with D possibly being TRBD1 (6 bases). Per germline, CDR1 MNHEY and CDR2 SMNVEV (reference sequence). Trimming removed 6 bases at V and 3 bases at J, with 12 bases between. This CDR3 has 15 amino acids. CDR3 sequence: CASRYRVDYNSPLHF. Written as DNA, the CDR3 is TGTGCCAGCAGGTACAGGGTCGACTATAATTCACCCCTCCACTTT.

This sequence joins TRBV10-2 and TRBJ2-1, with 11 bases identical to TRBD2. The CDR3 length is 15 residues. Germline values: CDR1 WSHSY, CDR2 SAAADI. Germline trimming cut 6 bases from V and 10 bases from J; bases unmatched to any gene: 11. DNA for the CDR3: TGCGCCAGCAGAGTAGCGGGAGGGCCTGGTGTCGAGCAGTTCTTC. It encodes CASRVAGGPGVEQFF.

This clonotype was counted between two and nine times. As DNA, the CDR3 is TGCAGCGCCGGGTGGGCAGGCGGAAACACTGAAGCTTTCTTT. Its translation is CSAGWAGGNTEAFF. The chain uses TRBV29-1 and TRBJ1-1, with D unresolved. The CDR3 is 14 amino acids. Trimming shortened V by 7 bases and J by 2 bases, and 17 bases separated the two germline ends. Per the germline V gene, CDR1 is SQVTM and CDR2 is ANQGSEA.

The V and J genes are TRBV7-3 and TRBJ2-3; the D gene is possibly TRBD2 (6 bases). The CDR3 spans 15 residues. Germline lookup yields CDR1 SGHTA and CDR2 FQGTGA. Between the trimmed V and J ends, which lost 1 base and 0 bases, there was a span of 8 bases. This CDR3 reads CASSLIAASTDTQYF. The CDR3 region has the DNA TGTGCCAGCAGCTTAATAGCGGCTAGCACAGATACGCAGTATTTT.

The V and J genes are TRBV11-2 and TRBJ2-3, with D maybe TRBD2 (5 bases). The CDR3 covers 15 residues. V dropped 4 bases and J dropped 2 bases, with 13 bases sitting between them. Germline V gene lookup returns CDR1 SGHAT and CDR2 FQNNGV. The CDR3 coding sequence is TGTGCCAGCAGCTCGGGGAGTTTTCCCACAGATACGCAGTATTTT. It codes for CASSSGSFPTDTQYF.

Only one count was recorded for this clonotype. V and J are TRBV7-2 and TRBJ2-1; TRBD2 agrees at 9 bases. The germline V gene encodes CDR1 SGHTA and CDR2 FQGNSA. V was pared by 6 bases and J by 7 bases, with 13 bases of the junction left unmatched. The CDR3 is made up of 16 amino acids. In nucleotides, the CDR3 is TGTGCCAGCAGTTCCTTTGGCGGGAGGGCCGGAAATGAGCAGTTCTTC. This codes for CASSSFGGRAGNEQFF.

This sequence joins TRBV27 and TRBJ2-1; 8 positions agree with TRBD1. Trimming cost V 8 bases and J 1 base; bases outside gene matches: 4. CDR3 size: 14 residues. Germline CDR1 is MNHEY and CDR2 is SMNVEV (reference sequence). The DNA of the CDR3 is TGTGCCAGCCAAAACAGGGGGTCCTACAATGAGCAGTTCTTC. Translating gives CASQNRGSYNEQFF.

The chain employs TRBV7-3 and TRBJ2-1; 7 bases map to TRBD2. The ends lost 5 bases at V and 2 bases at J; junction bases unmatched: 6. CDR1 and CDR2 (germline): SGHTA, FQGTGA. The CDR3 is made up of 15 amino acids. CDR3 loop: CASSPTSLPYNEQFF. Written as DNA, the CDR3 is TGTGCCAGCAGCCCGACTAGCCTTCCCTACAATGAGCAGTTCTTC.